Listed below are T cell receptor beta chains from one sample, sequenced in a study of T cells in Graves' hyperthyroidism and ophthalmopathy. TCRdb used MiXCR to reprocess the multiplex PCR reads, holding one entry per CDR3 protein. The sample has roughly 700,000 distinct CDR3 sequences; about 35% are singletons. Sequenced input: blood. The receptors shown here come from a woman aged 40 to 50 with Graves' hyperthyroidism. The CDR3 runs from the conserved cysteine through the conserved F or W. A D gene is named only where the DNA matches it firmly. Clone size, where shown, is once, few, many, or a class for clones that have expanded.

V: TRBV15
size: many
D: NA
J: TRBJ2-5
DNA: TGTGCCACCAGCAGAAACAGGGACCGTCAAGAGACCCAGTACTTC
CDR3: CATSRNRDRQETQYF

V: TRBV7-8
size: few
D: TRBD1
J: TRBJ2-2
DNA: TGTGCCAGCAGCCCCGGGACAGGGGGGACCGGGGAGCTGTTTTTT
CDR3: CASSPGTGGTGELFF

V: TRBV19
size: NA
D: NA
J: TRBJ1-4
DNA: TGTGCCTGGAGTCCCGGTGGGGCACAGGGTAATGAAAAACTGTTTTTT
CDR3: CAWSPGGAQGNEKLFF

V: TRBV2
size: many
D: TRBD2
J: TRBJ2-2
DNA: TGTGCCAGTCAACGGGGGGTCGACACCGGGGAGCTGTTTTTT
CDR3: CASQRGVDTGELFF

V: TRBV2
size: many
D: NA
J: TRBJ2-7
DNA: TGTGCCAGCAGGACCGACAGTATCTACGAGCAGTACTTC
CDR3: CASRTDSIYEQYF

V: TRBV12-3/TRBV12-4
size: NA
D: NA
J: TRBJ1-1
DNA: TGTGCCAGCAGTCGACCGGGACCGCGCGAAGCTTTCTTT
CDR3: CASSRPGPREAFF

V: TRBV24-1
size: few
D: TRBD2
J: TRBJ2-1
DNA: TGTGCCACCAGTTCTAGCGGGGGGGGTTCCGGTGAGCAGTTCTTC
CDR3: CATSSSGGGSGEQFF

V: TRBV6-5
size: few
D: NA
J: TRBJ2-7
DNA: TGTGCCAGCAGTTACGGGAAGAACGGCGTGGACGAGCAGTACTTC
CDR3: CASSYGKNGVDEQYF

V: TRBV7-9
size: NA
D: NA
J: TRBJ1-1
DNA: TGTGCCAGCAGTTACGGGTCGGGCACTGAAGCTTTCTTT
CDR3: CASSYGSGTEAFF

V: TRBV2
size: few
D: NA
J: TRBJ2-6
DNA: TGTGCCAGCAGTGAAACTAGGAATGCTGGGGCCAACGTCCTGACTTTC
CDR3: CASSETRNAGANVLTF

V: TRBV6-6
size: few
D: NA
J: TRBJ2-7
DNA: TGTGCCAGCCAATGGTCCTACGAGCAGTACTTC
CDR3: CASQWSYEQYF

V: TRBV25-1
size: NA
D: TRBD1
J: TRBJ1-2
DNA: TGTGCCAGCAGTCAATCGACAGGGGGCTATGGCTACACCTTC
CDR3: CASSQSTGGYGYTF

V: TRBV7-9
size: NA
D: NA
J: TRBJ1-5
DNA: TGTGCCAGCAGTATAGCGGGGGGAGAGACCCAGCATTTT
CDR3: CASSIAGGETQHF

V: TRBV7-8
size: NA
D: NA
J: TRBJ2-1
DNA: TGTGCCAGCAGCTCGATCGGGAGCAATGAGCAGTTCTTC
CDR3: CASSSIGSNEQFF

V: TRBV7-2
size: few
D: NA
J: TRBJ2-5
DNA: TGTGCCAGCAGCCAAGGGTTTAGCGAAGAGACCCAGTACTTC
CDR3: CASSQGFSEETQYF

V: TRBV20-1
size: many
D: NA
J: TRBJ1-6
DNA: TGCAGTGCTAGAGATCTTACGGCAGCTTATAATTCACCCCTCCACTTT
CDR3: CSARDLTAAYNSPLHF

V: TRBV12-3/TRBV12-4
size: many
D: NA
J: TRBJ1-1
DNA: TGTGCCAGCAGTCCGAGGTCTGGACGGGGAGCTTTCTTT
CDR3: CASSPRSGRGAFF

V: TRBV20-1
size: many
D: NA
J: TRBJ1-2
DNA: TGCATTCTTGACTCAGGGGAGGACTATGGCTACACCTTC
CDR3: CILDSGEDYGYTF

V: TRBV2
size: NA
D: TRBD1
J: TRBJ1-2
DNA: TGTGCCAGCAGTGAACGTGACAGGGGGCTTGAGGCTGCCTACACCTTC
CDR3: CASSERDRGLEAAYTF

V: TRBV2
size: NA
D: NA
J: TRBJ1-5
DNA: TGTGCCAGCATTGAGTCCCAAATGAGAGGTCAGCCCCAGCATTTT
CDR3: CASIESQMRGQPQHF

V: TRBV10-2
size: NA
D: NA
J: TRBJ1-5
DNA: TGCGCCAGCAGCCAATCACGGGCACAGCCCCAGCATTTT
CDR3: CASSQSRAQPQHF

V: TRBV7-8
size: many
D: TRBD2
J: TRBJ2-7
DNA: TGTGCCAGCAGCCTCCGGACTAGCGGGGCCTACGAGCAGTACTTC
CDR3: CASSLRTSGAYEQYF

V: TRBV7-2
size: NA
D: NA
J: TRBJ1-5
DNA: TGTGCCAGCAGCCGTGCCGGGCCGCAGGGGAGCAATCAGCCCCAGCATTTT
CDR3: CASSRAGPQGSNQPQHF

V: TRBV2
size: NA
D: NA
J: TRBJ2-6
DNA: TGTGCCAGCAGCTACTCGGTTTCAGGGGCCAACGTCCTGACTTTC
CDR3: CASSYSVSGANVLTF

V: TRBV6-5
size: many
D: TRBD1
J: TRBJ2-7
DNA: TGTGCCAGCAGTTACGACCTCAGGGGGTGGGAGCAGTACTTC
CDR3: CASSYDLRGWEQYF

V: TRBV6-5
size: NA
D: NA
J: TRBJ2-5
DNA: TGTGCCAGCAGTTACTCGCCAGGGACGGGGCAAGAGACCCAGTACTTC
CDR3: CASSYSPGTGQETQYF

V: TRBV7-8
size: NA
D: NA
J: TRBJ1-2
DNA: TGTGCCAGCAGTAACGGACAGATGTCTAACTATGGCTACACCTTC
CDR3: CASSNGQMSNYGYTF

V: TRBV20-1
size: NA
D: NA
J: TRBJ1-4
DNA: TGCAGTGCTAGAGATCAAAATAAACTGTTTTTT
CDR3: CSARDQNKLFF

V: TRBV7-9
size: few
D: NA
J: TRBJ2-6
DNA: TGTGCCAGCACCGACGGGGCCAACGTCCTGACTTTC
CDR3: CASTDGANVLTF

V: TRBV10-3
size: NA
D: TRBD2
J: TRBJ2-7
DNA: TGTGCCATCGCTAGCGGGACCCTAGCCTCTTTCTACGAGCAGTACTTC
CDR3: CAIASGTLASFYEQYF

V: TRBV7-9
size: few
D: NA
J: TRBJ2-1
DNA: TGTGCCAGCAGCTTAATCCCATCCCGTGAGTTCAATGAGCAGTTCTTC
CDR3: CASSLIPSREFNEQFF

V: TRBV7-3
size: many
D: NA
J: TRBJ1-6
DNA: TGTGCCAGCAGCTTCCGGACAGACAGAGGAGATTCACCCCTCCACTTT
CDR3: CASSFRTDRGDSPLHF

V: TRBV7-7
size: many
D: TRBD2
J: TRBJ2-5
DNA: TGTGCTAGCAGCTTAGCGCGCTCCGGGGAGGGAGAGACCCAGTACTTC
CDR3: CASSLARSGEGETQYF

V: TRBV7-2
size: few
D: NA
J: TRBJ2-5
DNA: TGCGCCAGCAGCCAATCAGGAGGGGGCCAAGAGACCCAGTACTTC
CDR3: CASSQSGGGQETQYF

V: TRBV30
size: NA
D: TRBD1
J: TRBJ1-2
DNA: TGTGCCTGGGACCTGGACAGGGGGCGGCCGACCTTC
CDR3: CAWDLDRGRPTF

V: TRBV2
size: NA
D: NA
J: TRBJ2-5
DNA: TGTGCCAGCAGACAGGGAGGTACCGGGGAGACCCAGTACTTC
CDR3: CASRQGGTGETQYF

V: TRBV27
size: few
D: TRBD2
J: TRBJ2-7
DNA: TGTGCCAGCAGGCCGGGACTAGCACTCTACGAGCAGTACTTC
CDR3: CASRPGLALYEQYF

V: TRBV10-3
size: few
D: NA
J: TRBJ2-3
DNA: TGTGCCATCAGCGTACTTGGGCCCCAGGACCGAGACGATACGCAGTATTTT
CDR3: CAISVLGPQDRDDTQYF